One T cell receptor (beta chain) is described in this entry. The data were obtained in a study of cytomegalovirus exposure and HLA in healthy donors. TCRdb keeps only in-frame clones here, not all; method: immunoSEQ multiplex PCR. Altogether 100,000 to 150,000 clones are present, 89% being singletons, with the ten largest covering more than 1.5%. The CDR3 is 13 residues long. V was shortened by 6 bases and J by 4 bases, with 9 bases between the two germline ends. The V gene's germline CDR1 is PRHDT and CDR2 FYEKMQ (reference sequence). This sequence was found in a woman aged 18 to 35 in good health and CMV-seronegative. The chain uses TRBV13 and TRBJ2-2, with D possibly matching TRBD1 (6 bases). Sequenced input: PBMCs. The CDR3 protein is CASRVGGTGELFF. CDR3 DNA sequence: TGTGCCAGCAGAGTAGGGGGCACCGGGGAGCTGTTTTTT.